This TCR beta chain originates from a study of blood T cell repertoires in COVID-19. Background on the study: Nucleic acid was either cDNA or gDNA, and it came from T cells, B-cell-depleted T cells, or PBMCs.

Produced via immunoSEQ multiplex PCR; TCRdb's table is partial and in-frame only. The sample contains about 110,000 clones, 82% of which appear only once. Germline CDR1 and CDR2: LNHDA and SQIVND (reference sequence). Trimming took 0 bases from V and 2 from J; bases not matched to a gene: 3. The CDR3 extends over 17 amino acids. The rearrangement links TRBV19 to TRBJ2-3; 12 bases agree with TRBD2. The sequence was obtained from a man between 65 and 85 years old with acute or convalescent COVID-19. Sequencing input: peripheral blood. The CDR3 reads CASSIEASGGATDTQYF. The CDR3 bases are TGTGCCAGTAGTATAGAGGCTAGCGGGGGGGCCACAGATACGCAGTATTTT.